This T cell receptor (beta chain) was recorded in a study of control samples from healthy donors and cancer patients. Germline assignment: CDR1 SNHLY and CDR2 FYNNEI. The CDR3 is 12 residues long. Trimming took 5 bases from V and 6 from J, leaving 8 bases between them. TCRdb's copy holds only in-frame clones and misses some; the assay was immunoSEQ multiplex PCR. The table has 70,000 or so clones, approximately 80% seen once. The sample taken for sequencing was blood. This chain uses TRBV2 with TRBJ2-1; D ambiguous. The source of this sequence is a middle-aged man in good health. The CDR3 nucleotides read TGTGCCAGCAGTAAGGTGAGCAATGAGCAGTTCTTC. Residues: CASSKVSNEQFF.